The 27 T cell receptor beta chains listed next were all sequenced from one sample in a study of glioma-infiltrating T cells after dendritic cell vaccination. This table comes from immunoSEQ multiplex PCR, and its TCRdb copy is limited to in-frame clones, with some not included. The repertoire has 75,000 to 100,000 clones, around three quarters of them found once; the top ten carry about 6.5%. The starting material was blood, obtained before dendritic cell vaccination. The receptors were gathered from a human donor with glioblastoma.

The chain combines TRBV7-2 with TRBJ2-7, with a possible D match to TRBD2 (5 bases). V was trimmed by 5 bases and J by 0 bases, leaving 14 bases between them. Per germline, CDR1 SGHTA and CDR2 FQGNSA. The CDR3 consists of 15 residues. This chain's CDR3 is CASSHQRRYSYEQYF. The CDR3 bases are TGTGCCAGCAGCCACCAGCGGAGATACTCCTACGAGCAGTACTTC. The full variable domain, completed using reference TRBV7-2 and TRBJ2-7, is GAGVSQSPSNKVTEKGKDVELRCDPISGHTALYWYRQSLGQGLEFLIYFQGNSAPDKSGLPSDRFSAERTGGSVSTLTIQRTQQEDSAVYLCASSHQRRYSYEQYFGPGTRLTVT.

This clone was observed a few times. The rearrangement joins TRBV18 to TRBJ1-4; possible D gene TRBD1, 5 bases. Germline lookup yields CDR1 KGHSH and CDR2 LQKENI. Trimming removed 6 bases at V and 6 bases at J, with 17 bases between. The CDR3 is 15 amino acids. The CDR3 is CASSLGHPLDEKLFF. The CDR3 coding sequence is TGTGCCAGCTCGCTTGGACATCCCTTGGATGAAAAACTGTTTTTT.

V gene TRBV15 combines with J gene TRBJ2-1, with 9 bases lining up with TRBD2. V gave up 5 bases and J gave up 3 bases; unmatched junction bases: 5. The germline CDR1 and CDR2 sequences are LNHNV and YYDKDF (reference sequence). The CDR3 is made up of 15 amino acids. The CDR3 sequence: CATSGLAGDYNEQFF. The CDR3, as DNA: TGTGCCACCAGCGGATTAGCGGGGGACTACAATGAGCAGTTCTTC.

The chain links TRBV18 to TRBJ2-7; D perhaps matches TRBD1 (6 bases). Looked up from germline, CDR1 is KGHSH and CDR2 is LQKENI. The CDR3 totals 14 residues. With 4 bases removed from V and 2 bases from J, the gap between germline ends came to 12 bases. The CDR3 DNA follows: TGTGCCAGCTCACTTTCGGACAGAGCCTACGAGCAGTACTTC. This sequence encodes CASSLSDRAYEQYF.

This clone was seen ten or more times. This chain joins TRBV19 and TRBJ1-1; D is undetermined. Germline V lookup: CDR1 LNHDA, CDR2 SQIVND (reference sequence). The CDR3 extends over 14 amino acids. V was clipped by 3 bases and J by 0 bases, with 8 bases between them. DNA for the CDR3: TGTGCCAGTAGTATCCCCGACATGAACACTGAAGCTTTCTTT. The encoded protein is CASSIPDMNTEAFF.

This clone occurred a few times. V gene TRBV19 combines with J gene TRBJ2-7; D perhaps matches TRBD1 (6 bases). The CDR3 totals 11 residues. V lost 7 bases, J lost 6 bases, and 10 bases lay in between. The germline gives CDR1 LNHDA, CDR2 SQIVND (reference sequence). This CDR3 is CASKQGSEQYF. CDR3 bases: TGTGCCAGTAAGCAGGGGAGCGAGCAGTACTTC.

CDR3 sequence (DNA): TGTGCCAGCAGCTCTTACCGGGACAGGGACTCCCACTATGGCTACACCTTC. This codes for CASSSYRDRDSHYGYTF. This chain connects TRBV5-6 to TRBJ1-2, with 9 bases that match TRBD1. Germline CDR1 is SGHDT and CDR2 is YYEEEE. CDR3 length equals 17 residues. The junction had 12 bases not matched to a gene; V was cut back by 3 bases and J by 3 bases.

J is TRBJ1-3 and V is TRBV6-1; 7 bases are a match to TRBD1. The CDR3 runs to 14 residues. The germline CDR1 and CDR2 sequences are MNHNS and SASEGT. The junction had 4 bases not matched to a gene; V was cut back by 5 bases and J by 3 bases. The CDR3 protein is CASSMTGYGNTIYF. The CDR3 DNA sequence: TGTGCCAGCAGTATGACAGGGTATGGAAACACCATATATTTT.

The sample holds a few counts of this clone. V is TRBV5-6 and J is TRBJ2-1; 8 bases map to TRBD1. Trimming cost V 4 bases and J 2 bases; bases outside gene matches: 5. Germline-derived CDR1 and CDR2 are SGHDT and YYEEEE. The CDR3 runs to 15 residues. The CDR3 nucleotides are TGTGCCAGCAGCAGATTGGACAGGGCCTACAATGAGCAGTTCTTC. It yields the protein CASSRLDRAYNEQFF.

The genes are TRBV2 and TRBJ1-5; weak D call: TRBD1 (6 bases). CDR1 is SNHLY, CDR2 FYNNEI, per germline. The CDR3 loop spans 14 amino acids. V lost 8 bases and J 6 bases, leaving 17 bases between the germline ends. CDR3 in DNA: TGTGCCAGCGGCGGGGGGCAGGGGCTTCAGCCCCAGCATTTT. This gives the protein CASGGGQGLQPQHF. Drawing the rest from reference TRBV2 and TRBJ1-5, the complete variable domain is EPEVTQTPSHQVTQMGQEVILRCVPISNHLYFYWYRQILGQKVEFLVSFYNNEISEKSEIFDDQFSVERPDGSNFTLKIRSTKLEDSAMYFCASGGGQGLQPQHFGDGTRLSIL.

The J gene is TRBJ2-3, the V gene TRBV5-1; tentative D call: TRBD2 (6 bases). The CDR3 sequence is 16 residues long. Trimming cost V 3 bases and J 1 base, with 15 bases left between them. The germline V gene has CDR1 SGHRS and CDR2 YFSETQ. The CDR3 here is CASSSLEGGGTDTQYF. The DNA of the CDR3 is TGCGCCAGCAGCTCTCTAGAGGGCGGGGGCACAGATACGCAGTATTTT.

The V gene is TRBV28, the J gene TRBJ1-4; no definite D call. The germline CDR1 and CDR2 sequences are MDHEN and SYDVKM. The V end was cut by 5 bases, the J end by 8 bases, with 6 bases between. This CDR3 has 11 residues. CDR3 sequence (DNA): TGTGCCAGCAGTCGAGGGGAAAAACTGTTTTTT. This sequence encodes CASSRGEKLFF.

The chain joins TRBV15 to TRBJ1-2; D not certain. This CDR3 region has 14 residues. V was cut by 0 bases and J by 2 bases, with 7 bases left in between. CDR1 is LNHNV, CDR2 YYDKDF, per germline (reference sequence). CDR3 coding DNA: TGTGCCACCAGCAGAGAGCGGCTAAACTATGGCTACACCTTC. Its translation is CATSRERLNYGYTF.

The chain couples TRBV19 to TRBJ2-7, with 8 bases identical to TRBD1. The CDR3 contains 17 residues. The V gene end was trimmed by 4 bases and the J gene end by 2 bases; junction bases not matched to a gene: 13. Germline loops: CDR1 LNHDA, CDR2 SQIVND (reference sequence). The CDR3 is CASSTELGTGITYEQYF. CDR3 DNA: TGTGCCAGTAGTACCGAACTCGGGACAGGTATTACCTACGAGCAGTACTTC.

V and J are TRBV19 and TRBJ1-2; D call uncertain. Trimming took off 0 bases at V and 2 bases at J, with 7 bases between the two ends. Germline V CDR1 and CDR2: LNHDA, SQIVND (reference sequence). This CDR3 contains 14 residues. The DNA of the CDR3 is TGTGCCAGTAGTATAGAAGTCAGAAACTATGGCTACACCTTC. This encodes CASSIEVRNYGYTF. Variable domain in full (rest from reference TRBV19 and TRBJ1-2): DGGITQSPKYLFRKEGQNVTLSCEQNLNHDAMYWYRQDPGQGLRLIYYSQIVNDFQKGDIAEGYSVSREKKESFPLTVTSAQKNPTAFYLCASSIEVRNYGYTFGSGTRLTVV.

The chain joins TRBV18 to TRBJ2-5; 7 bases are a match to TRBD1. V lost 3 bases to trimming and J lost 3 bases; unmatched junction nucleotides: 7. This CDR3 is built from 15 residues. The germline CDR1 and CDR2 sequences are KGHSH and LQKENI. The CDR3 DNA sequence: TGTGCCAGCTCACCGACCGGGACAGAGGAAGAGACCCAGTACTTC. This translates into CASSPTGTEEETQYF.

In its sample, this clone was seen a few times. The V gene is TRBV6-5, the J gene TRBJ2-1; 9 bases line up with TRBD1. This CDR3 region has 11 residues. Per the germline V gene, CDR1 is MNHEY and CDR2 is SVGAGI. Unmatched junction bases numbered 5, after V lost 6 bases and J lost 14 bases. This chain's CDR3 is CASSSGTGKFF. The CDR3 nucleotides read TGTGCCAGCAGCTCCGGGACAGGGAAGTTCTTC.

The V call is TRBV4-1, the J call TRBJ1-2, with 7 bases that match TRBD1. The CDR3 has 15 amino acids. Trimming at V came to 2 bases and at J to 8 bases, leaving 11 bases not matched to a gene. Germline V lookup: CDR1 MGHRA, CDR2 YSYEKL. The CDR3 nucleotides are TGCGCCAGCAGCCAACCGGCCGAGGGGGCTCGGGGCTACACCTTC. This sequence encodes CASSQPAEGARGYTF.

The rearrangement uses TRBV5-1 and TRBJ1-1; the D is unclear. This CDR3 has 16 amino acids. V lost 4 bases, J lost 5 bases, and 21 bases lay in between. Germline-derived CDR1 and CDR2 are SGHRS and YFSETQ. The CDR3 sequence is CASSRAEGSFRTEAFF. The CDR3 DNA sequence: TGCGCCAGCAGCCGGGCGGAGGGCTCCTTCCGGACTGAAGCTTTCTTT.

The chain recombines TRBV5-4 with TRBJ2-2, with 7 nucleotides matching TRBD1. With V trimmed by 0 bases and J by 6 bases, 2 bases remained unmatched. The germline gives CDR1 SGHNT, CDR2 YYREEE (reference sequence). The CDR3 has 14 amino acids. CDR3 in DNA: TGTGCCAGCAGCTTGGAGCAGGGGGCCGGGGAGCTGTTTTTT. As protein: CASSLEQGAGELFF.

For the CDR3, the DNA is TGTGCCAGCATTGGGGGGTCCGGCTCCTATGGCTACACCTTC. Amino acids: CASIGGSGSYGYTF. The chain joins TRBV6-5 to TRBJ1-2, with D possibly being TRBD1 (5 bases). The CDR3 loop spans 14 amino acids. Germline CDR1 reads MNHEY; CDR2 reads SVGAGI. The ends were cut back, 7 bases at V and 4 bases at J, with 16 bases in the middle.

The J gene is TRBJ2-3, the V gene TRBV5-1; a weak D match, TRBD2 (6 bases). V was shortened by 0 bases and J by 3 bases, with 17 bases between the two germline ends. The germline V gene encodes CDR1 SGHRS and CDR2 YFSETQ. This CDR3 has 17 residues. This CDR3 is CASSLDGDLPSTDTQYF. CDR3 nucleotides: TGCGCCAGCAGCTTGGATGGGGACTTACCCTCTACAGATACGCAGTATTTT.

The chain links TRBV29-1 to TRBJ1-2; D gene ambiguous. This CDR3 spans 12 amino acids. V was shortened by 2 bases and J by 3 bases, with 7 bases between the two germline ends. Germline lookup yields CDR1 SQVTM and CDR2 ANQGSEA. The CDR3 nucleotides are TGCAGCGTTGAACCGTTTGACTATGGCTACACCTTC. It specifies CSVEPFDYGYTF.

The V call is TRBV5-6, the J call TRBJ2-7; 7 bases match TRBD2. With 4 bases clipped from V and 3 bases from J, the junction kept 10 bases outside the gene matches. The CDR3 is 15 residues long. CDR1 SGHDT and CDR2 YYEEEE come from the germline V gene. The CDR3 here is CASSRDELAGYEQYF. The CDR3 DNA sequence: TGTGCCAGCAGCCGGGACGAGTTAGCGGGCTACGAGCAGTACTTC.

The chain recombines TRBV5-1 with TRBJ2-7; 8 bases line up with TRBD2. J was trimmed by 6 bases and V by 5 bases; bases with no gene match: 13. Germline V lookup: CDR1 SGHRS, CDR2 YFSETQ. There are 15 residues in the CDR3. The CDR3 DNA follows: TGCGCCAGCAGTCCTAGCGGGCTTCGGACGGGCGAGCAGTACTTC. Its protein product is CASSPSGLRTGEQYF.

This chain joins TRBV19 and TRBJ1-5; D unclear. Germline CDR1 and CDR2: LNHDA and SQIVND (reference sequence). There are 15 residues in the CDR3. V lost 3 bases and J lost 3, with 12 bases in between. CDR3 sequence reads: CASSIRGSFNQPQHF. The CDR3 DNA is TGTGCCAGTAGTATTCGGGGTTCCTTCAATCAGCCCCAGCATTTT.

The V gene is TRBV10-3, the J gene TRBJ2-3, with 14 bases fitting TRBD2. Germline V gives CDR1 ENHRY, CDR2 SYGVKD. V was pared by 10 bases and J by 2 bases, with 2 bases of the junction left unmatched. The CDR3 runs to 14 residues. CDR3 bases: TGTGCCACGACTAGCGGGAGGGACACAGATACGCAGTATTTT. Translating gives CATTSGRDTDTQYF.